The rows below give T cell receptor beta chains drawn from one sample of a study of T-cell reconstitution after alpha-beta-depleted transplantation in children. Using its own MiXCR run on the PCR reads, TCRdb lists one record per CDR3 protein. Of some 640,000 distinct CDR3 sequences in the sample, 16% are singletons; the top ten hold about 1.1%. Here the sequenced sample was PBMCs from the stem cell graft donor, taken from the stem cell graft. The receptor set was obtained from a human donor who donated a stem cell graft to a child with acute myeloid leukemia. Both conserved end residues are part of each CDR3. D genes are given only for firm matches. The size of a clone is reported for some rows only, either as once, few or many, or as a class for expanded clones.

d_call	v_call	j_call	clone_size	cdr3_nt	cdr3_aa
TRBD2	TRBV12-3/TRBV12-4	TRBJ2-1	.	TGTGCCAGCATCCCCGGGGGGACCCCCAATGAGCAGTTCTTC	CASIPGGTPNEQFF
TRBD1	TRBV20-1	TRBJ1-1	many	TGCAGTGCTAATCCCCTGGGACAGGAGGACACTGAAGCTTTCTTT	CSANPLGQEDTEAFF
.	TRBV29-1	TRBJ2-7	many	TGCAGCGCCGAGGAAGGGGGGGAGCAGTACTTC	CSAEEGGEQYF
TRBD1	TRBV24-1	TRBJ2-3	few	TGTGCCACCAGTGAAACGGGACAGGGTAGCCCAGATACGCAGTATTTT	CATSETGQGSPDTQYF
.	TRBV7-9	TRBJ1-3	.	TGTGCCAGCAGACAGTTCTCTGGAAACACCATATATTTT	CASRQFSGNTIYF
.	TRBV20-1	TRBJ1-5	.	TGCAGTGCCACCGACAGGAGCAATCAGCCCCAGCATTTT	CSATDRSNQPQHF
.	TRBV25-1	TRBJ2-1	many	TGTGCCAGCAGTCCCCTAGGGGGGGCGCGGAATGAGCAGTTCTTC	CASSPLGGARNEQFF
TRBD1	TRBV12-3/TRBV12-4	TRBJ1-1	few	TGTGCCAGCACCAAGAAGGGGGCGGGCACTGAAGCTTTCTTT	CASTKKGAGTEAFF
.	TRBV20-1	TRBJ1-1	many	TGCAGTGCTAGAGAAAGCATGAACACTGAAGCTTTCTTT	CSARESMNTEAFF
TRBD2	TRBV9	TRBJ2-3	few	TGTGCCAGCAGCGTACTTGGGGCTAGCGGGGGTGCCGATCCGCAGTATTTT	CASSVLGASGGADPQYF
.	TRBV20-1	TRBJ2-7	many	TGCAGTGCTAGAGATCCCAGCTACGAGCAGTACTTC	CSARDPSYEQYF
TRBD2	TRBV20-1	TRBJ2-3	.	TGCAGTGCTAGATCGGCTAGCGGGGGGGCCCCAGATACGCAGTATTTT	CSARSASGGAPDTQYF
.	TRBV7-8	TRBJ2-2	few	TGTGCCAGCAGCCGACAGCCTTCCACCGGGGAGCTGTTTTTT	CASSRQPSTGELFF
.	TRBV5-6	TRBJ1-2	.	TGTGCCAGCAGCTCCAACCGGGACACCGATGGCTACACCTTC	CASSSNRDTDGYTF
TRBD2	TRBV4-1	TRBJ2-1	.	TGCGCCAGCAGCCCCACGCGGACTAGCGGGGGGGCAGAGCAGTTCTTC	CASSPTRTSGGAEQFF
.	TRBV24-1	TRBJ2-1	.	TGTGCCACCAGTGAATTTGGAACCGGGACCCAGCAGTTCTTC	CATSEFGTGTQQFF
.	TRBV27	TRBJ1-1	few	TGTGCCAGCAGTTTATTTACGGGGAGGAACACTGAAGCTTTCTTT	CASSLFTGRNTEAFF
.	TRBV5-1	TRBJ1-4	.	TGCGCCAGCAGCGCAGAAAGAACTAATGAAAAACTGTTTTTT	CASSAERTNEKLFF
.	TRBV20-1	TRBJ2-5	many	TGCAGTGCTAGACCTTCCGGGAGACGACAAGAGACCCAGTACTTC	CSARPSGRRQETQYF
.	TRBV12-3/TRBV12-4	TRBJ2-7	.	TGTGCCAGCAGTTTAAGTGGACAGAAATCCTACGAGCAGTACTTC	CASSLSGQKSYEQYF
TRBD2	TRBV5-1	TRBJ2-5	.	TGCGCCAGCAGCGGTACTAGCGGGGGTCCAGAGACCCAGTACTTC	CASSGTSGGPETQYF
.	TRBV10-3	TRBJ1-4	few	TGTGCCATCAGTGAGTCCGGGACCGCTGAAATCGGCGAAAAACTGTTTTTT	CAISESGTAEIGEKLFF
.	TRBV6-2/TRBV6-3	TRBJ2-5	many	TGTGCCAGCAGTTCCCCTGGTAGGAGGCAAGAGACCCAGTACTTC	CASSSPGRRQETQYF
.	TRBV15	TRBJ1-1	few	TGTGCCACCAGCAGAGATCGGAAATCGAACACTGAAGCTTTCTTT	CATSRDRKSNTEAFF
.	TRBV12-3/TRBV12-4	TRBJ1-5	.	TGTGCCAGCAGTTTAGGGACCGTTAGCAATCAGCCCCAGCATTTT	CASSLGTVSNQPQHF
.	TRBV6-2/TRBV6-3	TRBJ2-1	many	TGTGCCAGCACCGAAACCCGGGTTTCGTCCTACAATGAGCAGTTCTTC	CASTETRVSSYNEQFF
TRBD1	TRBV7-2	TRBJ2-2	.	TGTGCCAGCAGCGGGGGACAGGTGAACACCGGGGAGCTGTTTTTT	CASSGGQVNTGELFF
.	TRBV29-1	TRBJ1-1	many	TGCAGCGTTGAAGATGGGCAGGGTGGAACCGGGGACACTGAAGCTTTCTTT	CSVEDGQGGTGDTEAFF
TRBD2	TRBV12-3/TRBV12-4	TRBJ2-1	many	TGTGCCAGCAGTGTCTTGGCGGGGGGGCCAAATGAGCAGTTCTTC	CASSVLAGGPNEQFF
TRBD2	TRBV6-1	TRBJ2-3	few	TGTGCCAGCAGTACGGGGACTAGCGGGGGCCTTAAATCCACAGATACGCAGTATTTT	CASSTGTSGGLKSTDTQYF
.	TRBV24-1	TRBJ2-3	few	TGTGCCACCAGTGACTCCGGGAACCCCGGGGATACGCAGTATTTT	CATSDSGNPGDTQYF
TRBD1	TRBV29-1	TRBJ2-7	many	TGCAGCGTTGAATTATCGGACAGGTCGTCGTACGAGCAGTACTTC	CSVELSDRSSYEQYF
TRBD2	TRBV12-3/TRBV12-4	TRBJ2-1	.	TGTGCCAGCAGACTTCCCGGGGGGGACCTATACAATGAGCAGTTCTTC	CASRLPGGDLYNEQFF
TRBD1	TRBV20-1	TRBJ1-1	many	TGCAGTGCTAACCCGGTCGGGACAGTCATGAACACTGAAGCTTTCTTT	CSANPVGTVMNTEAFF
TRBD1	TRBV15	TRBJ1-2	few	TGTGCCACCAGCGATGCCACCCCGGGACAGAGAAAATTAGCTAACTATGGCTACACCTTC	CATSDATPGQRKLANYGYTF
TRBD1	TRBV12-3/TRBV12-4	TRBJ2-7	.	TGTGCCAGCAGTTCCTCAGCCGGGACAGGGGAAAGCTCCTACGAGCAGTACTTC	CASSSSAGTGESSYEQYF
.	TRBV28	TRBJ2-5	many	TGTGCCAGCAGCGAACCAGCCAAAGAGACCCAGTACTTC	CASSEPAKETQYF
.	TRBV20-1	TRBJ2-5	many	TGCAGTGCCCCCCTCAAGACCCAGTACTTC	CSAPLKTQYF
TRBD1	TRBV20-1	TRBJ2-7	.	TGCAGTGCAAGAGGAACAGGGGGAGTCAACGAGCAGTACTTC	CSARGTGGVNEQYF
.	TRBV7-9	TRBJ2-5	.	TGTGCCAGCAGCTTAGTGAGGGATCGGGAGACCCAGTACTTC	CASSLVRDRETQYF
.	TRBV7-9	TRBJ1-1	few	TGTGCCAGCACCAACGTGGTGGAGACTGAAGCTTTCTTT	CASTNVVETEAFF
TRBD2	TRBV29-1	TRBJ2-5	many	TGCAGCGCTGTACCGAGACTAGCGGGGATCAGGGAGACCCAGTACTTC	CSAVPRLAGIRETQYF
TRBD2	TRBV5-1	TRBJ2-7	.	TGCGCCAGCAGCTTGCGCATAGCGGGGGGCCCCTCCTACGAGCAGTACTTC	CASSLRIAGGPSYEQYF